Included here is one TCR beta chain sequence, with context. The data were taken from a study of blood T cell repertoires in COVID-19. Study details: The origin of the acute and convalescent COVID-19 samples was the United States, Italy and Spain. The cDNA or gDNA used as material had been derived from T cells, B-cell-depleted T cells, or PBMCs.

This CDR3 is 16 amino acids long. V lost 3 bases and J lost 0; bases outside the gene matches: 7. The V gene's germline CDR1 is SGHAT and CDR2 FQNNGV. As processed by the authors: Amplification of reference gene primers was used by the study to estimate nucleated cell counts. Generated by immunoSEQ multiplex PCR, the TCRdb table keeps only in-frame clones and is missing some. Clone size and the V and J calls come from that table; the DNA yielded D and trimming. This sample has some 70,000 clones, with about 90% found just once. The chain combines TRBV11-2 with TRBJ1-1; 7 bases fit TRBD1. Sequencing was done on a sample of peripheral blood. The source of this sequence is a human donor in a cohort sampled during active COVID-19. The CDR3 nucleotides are TGTGCCAGCAGCTTGGGCCTGGGACAGATGAACACTGAAGCTTTCTTT. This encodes CASSLGLGQMNTEAFF.